This T cell receptor (beta chain) originates from a study of T cells in Graves' hyperthyroidism and ophthalmopathy. Study-wide background: Peripheral blood collection took place at initial diagnosis, before any treatment.

The CDR3 spans 15 residues. The ends lost 3 bases at V and 3 bases at J; junction bases unmatched: 3. Germline CDR1 reads MDHEN; CDR2 reads SYDVKM. Not enrolled were patients with uncontrolled infection, other autoimmune disease, pregnancy or lactation. Isolation of PBMCs was performed on around 9.4 ml fresh peripheral blood. This clonotype was seen ten or more times. The TCR beta CDR3 regions underwent amplification using RNA transcripts as the source. First-round RT-PCR targeting the TCR CDR3 was performed with the HTBI primer set. TCRdb re-derived calls from the multiplex PCR reads in MiXCR, one entry per CDR3 protein. The data show 250,000 or so distinct CDR3 sequences, roughly 17% seen once.

The clonotype comes from a woman under 30 with Graves' ophthalmopathy. The J gene is TRBJ1-2, the V gene TRBV28; 11 bases agree with TRBD1. Sequencing used blood. Written as DNA, the CDR3 is TGTGCCAGCAGTTTTGGGGGACAGGGGGACTATGGCTACACCTTC. Translated: CASSFGGQGDYGYTF.